Below are 31 T cell receptor beta chains sequenced from a single sample in a study of OX40 agonist ivuxolimab in advanced cancers. Measured with immunoSEQ multiplex PCR; TCRdb has only the in-frame clones, and not every one. The sample carries approximately 80,000 clones, around 90% recorded once. The input for sequencing was CD4+ or CD8+ T cells sorted from blood, taken in a trial of the OX40 agonist ivuxolimab. The receptors stem from an adult with an advanced solid tumor such as melanoma, head and neck, liver or kidney cancer.

The chain employs TRBV6-5 and TRBJ2-5, with 9 nucleotides matching TRBD1. V was pared by 6 bases and J by 2 bases, with 1 base of the junction left unmatched. CDR3 length: 13 residues. From germline, CDR1 is MNHEY and CDR2 SVGAGI. CDR3 in DNA: TGTGCCAGCAGCGACAGGGGGCAAGAGACCCAGTACTTC. Translated: CASSDRGQETQYF.

The chain links TRBV6-5 to TRBJ2-7, with 7 bases fitting TRBD1. The germline V gene encodes CDR1 MNHEY and CDR2 SVGAGI. V shed 4 bases, J shed 5 bases, and the junction held 5 bases outside the gene matches. The CDR3 is 13 residues long. CDR3 in amino acids: CASSSTGPNEQYF. CDR3 sequence (DNA): TGTGCCAGCAGTTCGACAGGGCCCAACGAGCAGTACTTC.

V gene TRBV7-9 combines with J gene TRBJ2-5, with 8 bases identical to TRBD2. Germline V lookup: CDR1 SEHNR, CDR2 FQNEAQ (reference sequence). The CDR3 is 16 amino acids. Trimming removed 1 base from V and 1 base from J; junction bases left unmatched: 5. CDR3 in amino acids: CASSLGPSGSQETQYF. CDR3 nucleotides: TGTGCCAGCAGCTTAGGGCCCAGCGGGAGCCAAGAGACCCAGTACTTC.

J is TRBJ1-1 and V is TRBV9, with D uncertain. The V gene lost 4 bases and the J gene lost 4 bases, with 11 bases spanning the gap. The germline V gene encodes CDR1 SGDLS and CDR2 YYNGEE. The CDR3 has 13 residues. Written as DNA, the CDR3 is TGTGCCAGCAGCCCCCCCCGAGCCACTGAAGCTTTCTTT. Protein sequence: CASSPPRATEAFF.

The chain is built from TRBV2 and TRBJ2-7; a weak D match, TRBD2 (6 bases). Germline lookup yields CDR1 SNHLY and CDR2 FYNNEI. V shed 2 bases and J shed 6 bases, with 17 bases lying between them. This CDR3 has 15 residues. The CDR3 sequence is CASSERSGAASEQYF. The CDR3 DNA follows: TGTGCCAGCAGTGAAAGGTCGGGAGCGGCGAGCGAGCAGTACTTC.

The rearrangement uses TRBV19 and TRBJ1-2; 8 nucleotides line up with TRBD1. Per germline, CDR1 LNHDA and CDR2 SQIVND (reference sequence). Trimming cost V 1 base and J 2 bases; bases outside gene matches: 3. The CDR3 length is 15 residues. Written as DNA, the CDR3 is TGTGCCAGTAGTATAGGACAGGGGATAAACTATGGCTACACCTTC. Translated, it gives CASSIGQGINYGYTF. Combining the CDR3 with reference TRBV19 and TRBJ1-2 gives the whole variable domain DGGITQSPKYLFRKEGQNVTLSCEQNLNHDAMYWYRQDPGQGLRLIYYSQIVNDFQKGDIAEGYSVSREKKESFPLTVTSAQKNPTAFYLCASSIGQGINYGYTFGSGTRLTVV.

This rearrangement joins TRBV2 to TRBJ2-5, with 7 bases fitting TRBD2. Losses at the gene ends were 6 bases for V and 5 bases for J; bases not matched to a gene: 6. The V gene's germline CDR1 is SNHLY and CDR2 FYNNEI. The CDR3 sequence is 13 residues long. The CDR3 spells CASRRESGETQYF. The DNA of the CDR3 is TGTGCCAGCAGGCGGGAGAGCGGGGAGACCCAGTACTTC.

This chain connects TRBV28 to TRBJ2-7; a possible D gene is TRBD2 (5 bases). CDR3 length: 14 amino acids. Trimming shortened V by 5 bases and J by 6 bases, and 17 bases separated the two germline ends. Germline CDR1 and CDR2: MDHEN and SYDVKM. CDR3 sequence: CASSLTRESSEQYF. As DNA, the CDR3 is TGTGCCAGCAGTCTTACTAGGGAAAGCTCCGAGCAGTACTTC.

This chain uses TRBV11-2 with TRBJ1-4, with unresolved D. Germline values: CDR1 SGHAT, CDR2 FQNNGV. The CDR3 sequence is 13 residues long. The germline V and J ends were trimmed by 1 base and 8 bases, with 8 bases remaining between them. The CDR3 is CASSLVVREKLFF. CDR3 DNA: TGTGCCAGCAGCTTAGTGGTCAGGGAAAAACTGTTTTTT.

The rearrangement links TRBV5-1 to TRBJ1-4; 7 bases map to TRBD1. J gave up 5 bases and V 3 bases, and 4 bases lay outside the gene matches. The CDR3 is 14 amino acids. From germline, CDR1 is SGHRS and CDR2 YFSETQ. The CDR3 nucleotides read TGCGCCAGCAGCTCTGGACAGGTGAATGAAAAACTGTTTTTT. It yields the protein CASSSGQVNEKLFF.

V gene TRBV6-5 combines with J gene TRBJ1-2, with TRBD1 matching 8 bases. Germline V gene data show CDR1 as MNHEY and CDR2 as SVGAGI. This CDR3 spans 14 amino acids. V trimming: 6 bases; J trimming: 4 bases; junction bases outside the gene matches: 7. The CDR3, as DNA: TGTGCCAGCAGACTGACAGGGGAAGCCTATGGCTACACCTTC. Its protein is CASRLTGEAYGYTF.

The chain combines TRBV25-1 with TRBJ1-4; TRBD1 might be the D (5 bases). V shed 5 bases and J shed 0 bases, with 13 bases lying between them. The CDR3 extends over 16 amino acids. Germline V gene lookup returns CDR1 MGHDK and CDR2 SYGVNS. CDR3 bases: TGTGCCAGCAGTATCTTGAAGGGGACAACTAATGAAAAACTGTTTTTT. Its translation is CASSILKGTTNEKLFF.

The CDR3 loop reads CASSSWREGGSYNEQFF. The DNA for the CDR3 is TGTGCCAGCAGTTCGTGGAGGGAGGGCGGCTCCTACAATGAGCAGTTCTTC. The chain employs TRBV28 and TRBJ2-1, with 7 positions matching TRBD2. CDR1 and CDR2 from the germline V gene are MDHEN and SYDVKM. This CDR3 is built from 17 residues. The V and J ends lost 4 bases and 0 bases, in that order; junction bases with no gene match: 9. Full variable domain (missing parts from reference TRBV28 and TRBJ2-1): DVKVTQSSRYLVKRTGEKVFLECVQDMDHENMFWYRQDPGLGLRLIYFSYDVKMKEKGDIPEGYSVSREKKERFSLILESASTNQTSMYLCASSSWREGGSYNEQFFGPGTRLTVL.

V and J are TRBV28 and TRBJ2-3, with D possibly being TRBD2 (7 bases). Germline V lookup: CDR1 MDHEN, CDR2 SYDVKM. This CDR3 comprises 14 residues. Trimming took 2 bases from V and 4 from J, leaving 10 bases between them. Here the CDR3 reads CASSLGGASDTQYF. The DNA of the CDR3 is TGTGCCAGCAGTTTAGGGGGGGCTTCAGATACGCAGTATTTT.

The chain recombines TRBV9 with TRBJ2-3; 11 positions agree with TRBD2. The germline V gene has CDR1 SGDLS and CDR2 YYNGEE. V gave up 3 bases and J gave up 2 bases; unmatched junction bases: 14. This CDR3 comprises 19 residues. The CDR3 DNA sequence: TGTGCCAGCAGCGCAGGGACTAGCGGAAATTACCGGGACACAGATACGCAGTATTTT. Encoded protein: CASSAGTSGNYRDTDTQYF.

This clone was detected a few times. The chain links TRBV5-1 to TRBJ1-6; D perhaps matches TRBD1 (5 bases). The CDR3 is made up of 16 amino acids. The V end was cut by 1 base, the J end by 7 bases, with 15 bases between. Germline V gene data show CDR1 as SGHRS and CDR2 as YFSETQ. CDR3 region: CASSLTGDVWNSPLHF. In DNA form, the CDR3 reads TGCGCCAGCAGCTTGACAGGTGACGTTTGGAATTCACCCCTCCACTTT.

V usage is TRBV9 and J usage is TRBJ2-7, with D possibly being TRBD1 or TRBD2 (5 bases each). V lost 0 bases and J 4 bases, leaving 8 bases between the germline ends. Germline V CDR1 and CDR2: SGDLS, YYNGEE. The CDR3 is 13 residues long. CDR3 sequence reads: CASSVGWGYEQYF. The CDR3 DNA reads TGTGCCAGCAGCGTAGGTTGGGGGTACGAGCAGTACTTC.

The rearrangement uses TRBV28 and TRBJ2-7; TRBD1 agrees at 7 bases. The CDR3 sequence is 15 residues long. In germline, CDR1 is MDHEN, CDR2 SYDVKM. Unmatched junction bases numbered 14, after V lost 6 bases and J lost 6 bases. The CDR3 region is CASSPTGSTLAEQYF. CDR3 DNA: TGTGCCAGCAGCCCGACAGGGTCAACCCTGGCCGAGCAGTACTTC.

The chain combines TRBV30 with TRBJ2-1; 8 nucleotides agree with TRBD2. V shed 5 bases, J shed 5 bases, and the junction held 14 bases outside the gene matches. The germline V gene encodes CDR1 GTSNPN and CDR2 SVGIG (reference sequence). The CDR3 sequence is 16 residues long. CDR3 DNA sequence: TGTGCCTGGCGCGGATGGGTAGTAGCGGGACACAATGAGCAGTTCTTC. It encodes CAWRGWVVAGHNEQFF.

The chain recombines TRBV19 with TRBJ1-5, with a weak D call TRBD1 (6 bases). The CDR3 totals 15 residues. The V and J ends lost 4 bases and 4 bases respectively, with 14 bases between them. The V gene's germline CDR1 is LNHDA and CDR2 SQIVND (reference sequence). In DNA, the CDR3 is TGTGCCAGTAGTAACAAGGGAGGGGGGAATCAGCCCCAGCATTTT. Translated, it gives CASSNKGGGNQPQHF.

This chain links TRBV6-4 with TRBJ1-5; maybe TRBD1 (5 bases). Trimming removed 6 bases at V and 2 bases at J, with 11 bases between. Germline V lookup: CDR1 MRHNA, CDR2 SNTAGT. CDR3 length: 14 residues. DNA of the CDR3: TGTGCCAGCAGCACCCAGGGAGGCAATCAGCCCCAGCATTTT. It translates to CASSTQGGNQPQHF.

The J gene is TRBJ2-7, the V gene TRBV4-2, with D unclear. Germline lookup yields CDR1 LGHNA and CDR2 YNFKEQ. The V end was cut by 0 bases, the J end by 4 bases, with 7 bases between. CDR3 length equals 13 residues. CDR3 nucleotide sequence: TGTGCCAGCAGCCAAGACGAACAGTACGAGCAGTACTTC. It encodes CASSQDEQYEQYF.

The sample holds one count of this clone. J is TRBJ1-3 and V is TRBV30, with D maybe TRBD1 (5 bases). Per germline, CDR1 GTSNPN and CDR2 SVGIG (reference sequence). The V gene lost 0 bases and the J gene lost 3 bases, with 9 bases spanning the gap. There are 14 residues in the CDR3. The CDR3 DNA follows: TGTGCCTGGAGTGTTCAGGGAGATGGAAACACCATATATTTT. This encodes CAWSVQGDGNTIYF.

The V call is TRBV5-1, the J call TRBJ2-7; D is perhaps TRBD1 (5 bases). Per germline, CDR1 SGHRS and CDR2 YFSETQ. The V and J ends lost 4 bases and 0 bases respectively, with 11 bases between them. The CDR3 sequence is 14 residues long. In DNA, the CDR3 is TGCGCCAGCAGCCCGACAGTGAGCTCCTACGAGCAGTACTTC. Protein product: CASSPTVSSYEQYF. The complete variable domain, with remaining parts taken from reference TRBV5-1 and TRBJ2-7, reads KAGVTQTPRYLIKTRGQQVTLSCSPISGHRSVSWYQQTPGQGLQFLFEYFSETQRNKGNFPGRFSGRQFSNSRSEMNVSTLELGDSALYLCASSPTVSSYEQYFGPGTRLTVT.

The chain carries TRBV9 and TRBJ1-3, with 8 bases lining up with TRBD1. The CDR3 consists of 16 residues. The germline gives CDR1 SGDLS, CDR2 YYNGEE. V was pared by 4 bases and J by 1 base, with 7 bases of the junction left unmatched. CDR3 sequence: CASSRPTGESGNTIYF. CDR3 DNA: TGTGCCAGCAGCCGGCCGACAGGGGAATCTGGAAACACCATATATTTT.

The gene calls are TRBV30 and TRBJ1-5; 9 bases are a match to TRBD1. Looked up from germline, CDR1 is GTSNPN and CDR2 is SVGIG (reference sequence). V shed 3 bases, J shed 8 bases, and the junction held 17 bases outside the gene matches. The CDR3 runs to 17 residues. The CDR3 reads CAWSPRGGQGLSEPQHF. The CDR3 coding sequence is TGTGCCTGGAGCCCCCGCGGCGGACAGGGGTTATCTGAGCCCCAGCATTTT. Filled out from reference TRBV30 and TRBJ1-5, the complete variable domain reads SQTIHQWPATLVQPVGSPLSLECTVEGTSNPNLYWYRQAAGRGLQLLFYSVGIGQISSEVPQNLSASRPQDRQFILSSKKLLLSDSGFYLCAWSPRGGQGLSEPQHFGDGTRLSIL.

V gene TRBV7-2 combines with J gene TRBJ2-3, with D unresolved. Germline V CDR1 and CDR2: SGHTA, FQGNSA. The CDR3 runs 19 residues. V dropped 3 bases and J dropped 2 bases, with 24 bases sitting between them. The CDR3: CASSLVWGYEPLSTDTQYF. In DNA, the CDR3 is TGTGCCAGCAGCTTGGTGTGGGGTTATGAGCCCCTTTCCACAGATACGCAGTATTTT.

The chain links TRBV18 to TRBJ1-1, with 8 bases lining up with TRBD1. CDR1 and CDR2 from the germline V gene are KGHSH and LQKENI. V lost 2 bases to trimming and J lost 4 bases; unmatched junction nucleotides: 3. The CDR3 sequence is 14 residues long. CDR3 bases: TGTGCCAGCTCACCAGGACAGGGCAGCACTGAAGCTTTCTTT. It encodes CASSPGQGSTEAFF.

This chain connects TRBV5-8 to TRBJ1-2, with D maybe TRBD1 (6 bases). The CDR3 runs to 14 residues. Germline V gene sequence: CDR1 SGHTS, CDR2 YDEGEE. V was pared by 0 bases and J by 7 bases, with 13 bases between. In nucleotides, the CDR3 is TGTGCCAGCAGCTTGGCCCGGGGGGGGCTTGGCTACACCTTC. Protein sequence: CASSLARGGLGYTF.

The rearrangement joins TRBV28 to TRBJ2-7, with a tentative D call TRBD2 (6 bases). Trimming removed 3 bases from V and 7 bases from J, with 19 bases in between. Germline V CDR1 and CDR2: MDHEN, SYDVKM. The CDR3 has 15 amino acids. The CDR3 here is CASSLRVAARREQYF. In DNA form, the CDR3 reads TGTGCCAGCAGTTTGCGGGTAGCGGCGAGGAGGGAGCAGTACTTC.

The chain combines TRBV19 with TRBJ2-2; D is unclear. This CDR3 is 12 amino acids long. Trimming cost V 6 bases and J 6 bases, with 8 bases left between them. Germline CDR1 is LNHDA and CDR2 is SQIVND (reference sequence). The CDR3 reads CASRAVPGELFF. CDR3 nucleotide sequence: TGTGCCAGTAGGGCGGTTCCCGGGGAGCTGTTTTTT.